This T cell receptor (beta chain) came from a study of blood T cell repertoires in COVID-19. This table comes from immunoSEQ multiplex PCR, and its TCRdb copy is limited to in-frame clones, with some not included. The table lists around 270,000 clones, less than 90% of them singletons. The CDR3 runs to 19 residues. Trimming pared 7 bases from V and 0 bases from J, leaving 24 bases between. Germline CDR1 and CDR2: KGHDR and SFDVKD. Source material: peripheral blood. This chain uses TRBV24-1 with TRBJ1-5; TRBD1 might be the D (6 bases). The source of this sequence is a man aged 30 to 39 with active or convalescent COVID-19. The CDR3 loop is CATRRTRTVHLDSNQPQHF. CDR3 nucleotide sequence: TGTGCCACCAGACGGACCCGGACAGTACACCTCGATAGCAATCAGCCCCAGCATTTT.